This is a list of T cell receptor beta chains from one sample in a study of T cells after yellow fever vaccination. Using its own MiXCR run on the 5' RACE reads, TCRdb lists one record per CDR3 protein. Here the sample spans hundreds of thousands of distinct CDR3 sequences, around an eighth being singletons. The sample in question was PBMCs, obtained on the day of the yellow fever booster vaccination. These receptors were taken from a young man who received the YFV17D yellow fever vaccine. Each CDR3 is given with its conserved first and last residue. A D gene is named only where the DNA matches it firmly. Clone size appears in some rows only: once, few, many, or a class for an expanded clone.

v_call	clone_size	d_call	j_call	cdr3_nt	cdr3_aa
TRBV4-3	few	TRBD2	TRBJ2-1	TGCGCCAGCAGCCGACAGCTCGGACTAGGGAATGAGCAGTTCTTC	CASSRQLGLGNEQFF
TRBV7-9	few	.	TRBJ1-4	TGTGCCAGCAGCCAGCAGCCGGGGTCTAAGGAAAAACTGTTTTTT	CASSQQPGSKEKLFF
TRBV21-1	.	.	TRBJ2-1	TGTGCCAGCAGCACCTTAAGGGCAGGCGGCTCCTACAATGAGCAGTTCTTC	CASSTLRAGGSYNEQFF
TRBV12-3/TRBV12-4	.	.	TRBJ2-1	TGTGCCAGCAGTTTGAATCGGTATGAGCAGTTCTTC	CASSLNRYEQFF
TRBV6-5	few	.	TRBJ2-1	TGTGCCAGCAGTAACACCGGGACGGAACCCTACAATGAGCAGTTCTTC	CASSNTGTEPYNEQFF
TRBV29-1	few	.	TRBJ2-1	TGCAGCGTTGACAGGGTGGGGGGCTCCTACAATGAGCAGTTCTTC	CSVDRVGGSYNEQFF
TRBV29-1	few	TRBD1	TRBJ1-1	TGCAGCGTTAGACAGGGCGTGAACACTGAAGCTTTCTTT	CSVRQGVNTEAFF
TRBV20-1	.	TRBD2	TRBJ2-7	TGCAGTGCTAGAGAGCGGGAGTGGTCCTACGAGCAGTACTTC	CSAREREWSYEQYF
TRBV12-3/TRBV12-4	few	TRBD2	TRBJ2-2	TGTGCCAGCAGTTCTCGCGGGAGGAAACCCGGGGAGCTGTTTTTT	CASSSRGRKPGELFF
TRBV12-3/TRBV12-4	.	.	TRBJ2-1	TGTGCCAGCAGTTTTGCCGGGATCTCCTACAATGAGCAGTTCTTC	CASSFAGISYNEQFF
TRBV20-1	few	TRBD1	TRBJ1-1	TGCAGTGCTACCAGGACAGGGGGCAACACTGAAGCTTTCTTT	CSATRTGGNTEAFF
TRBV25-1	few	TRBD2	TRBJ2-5	TGTGCCAGTGGGACTAGCGGGAGTTGGGAGACCCAGTACTTC	CASGTSGSWETQYF
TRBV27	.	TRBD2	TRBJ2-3	TGTGCCAGCAGTTTATCGAAATTTGGGACTAGCGGGATAGACCCAGATACGCAGTATTTT	CASSLSKFGTSGIDPDTQYF
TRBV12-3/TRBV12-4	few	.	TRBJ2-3	TGTGCCAGCAGCCCCGGGCGAGAGACAGATACGCAGTATTTT	CASSPGRETDTQYF
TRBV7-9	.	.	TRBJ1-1	TGTGCCAGCAGCTCCTATGAGGGAGGAAGCACTGAAGCTTTCTTT	CASSSYEGGSTEAFF
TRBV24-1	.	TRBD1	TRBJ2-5	TGTGCCACCAGTGACCCGGACAGGGACCAAGAGACCCAGTACTTC	CATSDPDRDQETQYF
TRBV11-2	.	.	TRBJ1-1	TGTGCGTCGCAAGGGTACACTGAAGCTTTCTTT	CASQGYTEAFF
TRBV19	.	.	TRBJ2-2	TGTGCCAGTAGGGGCGGGTGGAACACCGGGGAGCTGTTTTTT	CASRGGWNTGELFF
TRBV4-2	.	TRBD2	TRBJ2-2	TGTGCCAGCAGCCAAGTGCCGGGGACTAGCGGGAGTAACACCGGGGAGCTGTTTTTT	CASSQVPGTSGSNTGELFF
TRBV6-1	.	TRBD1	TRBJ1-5	TGTGCCAACGGAAACCCCGGACAGGGCACCTATCAGCCCCAGCATTTT	CANGNPGQGTYQPQHF
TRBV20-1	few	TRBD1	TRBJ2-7	TGCAGTGTGGGACAGGGATTAACCTACGAGCAGTACTTC	CSVGQGLTYEQYF
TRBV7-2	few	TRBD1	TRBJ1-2	TGTGCCAGCAGCGGACGGACAGGGGATCACTATGGCTACACCTTC	CASSGRTGDHYGYTF
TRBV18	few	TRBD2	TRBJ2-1	TGTGCCAGCTCACCAGGTGCTAGCGGGAGGGCCATATACAATGAGCAGTTCTTC	CASSPGASGRAIYNEQFF
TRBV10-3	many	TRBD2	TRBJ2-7	TGTGCCATCGGGGGGGGTTCCCTCTACGAGCAGTACTTC	CAIGGGSLYEQYF
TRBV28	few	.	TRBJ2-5	TGTGCCAGCAGTTTACCTCTCGGGGGGCTCCAAGAGACCCAGTACTTC	CASSLPLGGLQETQYF
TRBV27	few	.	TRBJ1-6	TGTGCCAGCAGTTCCCCGGGGCGACCCCTCCACTTT	CASSSPGRPLHF
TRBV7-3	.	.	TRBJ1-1	TGTGCCAGCAGCCTCACACCCCAGGAGAACACTGAAGCTTTCTTT	CASSLTPQENTEAFF
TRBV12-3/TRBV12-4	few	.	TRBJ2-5	TGTGCCAGCAGTTTGATGGCAGGGGAGACCCAGTACTTC	CASSLMAGETQYF
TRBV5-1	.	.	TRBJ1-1	TGCGCCAGCACCGACTTCGGGGGCGGCACTGAAGCTTTCTTT	CASTDFGGGTEAFF
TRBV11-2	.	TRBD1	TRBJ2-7	TGTGCCAGCAGCTTAGAACGACAGGGGTACGAGCAGTACTTC	CASSLERQGYEQYF